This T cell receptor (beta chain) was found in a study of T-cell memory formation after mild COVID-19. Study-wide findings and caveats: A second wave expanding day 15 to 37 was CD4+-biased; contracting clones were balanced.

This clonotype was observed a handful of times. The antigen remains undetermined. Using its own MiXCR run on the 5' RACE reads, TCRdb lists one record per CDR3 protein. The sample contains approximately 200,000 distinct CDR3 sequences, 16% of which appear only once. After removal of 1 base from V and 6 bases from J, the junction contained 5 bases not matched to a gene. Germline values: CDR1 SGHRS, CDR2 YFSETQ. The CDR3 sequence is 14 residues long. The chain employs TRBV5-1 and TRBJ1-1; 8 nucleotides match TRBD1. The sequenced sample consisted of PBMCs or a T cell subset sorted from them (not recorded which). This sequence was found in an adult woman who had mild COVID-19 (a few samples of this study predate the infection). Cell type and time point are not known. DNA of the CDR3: TGCGCCAGCAGCTTGTCAGGGGGCGCGTCTGAAGCTTTCTTT. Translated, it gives CASSLSGGASEAFF.